The present TCR beta chain was sequenced within a study of T cells in tumors after PD-1 blockade. Some clones are missing from TCRdb's copy, which holds only in-frame ones; the method was immunoSEQ multiplex PCR. The sample includes 13,000 to 15,000 clones, around 70% of them seen just once. Trimming left V 5 bases short and J 4 bases short, with 17 bases between. Germline V lookup: CDR1 MDHEN, CDR2 SYDVKM. This CDR3 spans 15 amino acids. Each patient got pembrolizumab 200 mg every 3 weeks or cemiplimab 350 mg every 2 weeks. The sample here was tumor tissue, taken after anti-PD-1 treatment. The sequence came from a human donor with cutaneous squamous cell carcinoma. The chain employs TRBV28 and TRBJ1-1; D not resolved. CDR3 sequence (DNA): TGTGCCAGCAGTCCCCTCCTAGCCGCGGTCACTGAAGCTTTCTTT. It specifies CASSPLLAAVTEAFF.